This paragraph covers one T cell receptor beta chain sequence. The antigen is not known. The sample belongs to a study of beta chain features in type 1 diabetes. Study conclusions and caveats: Relative to healthy donors, patients appeared to have naive, central memory and Treg TCRB repertoires that were more similar. PCR might favor shorter templates, equally in patients and controls. Among all four CD4+ subsets, Type 1 diabetes patients had TCRB CDR3s that were moderately but significantly shorter. TCRB rearrangement may or may not be influenced by HLA type; here this remained unresolved.

Every isolated RNA sample was fully reverse transcribed, so sequencing captured expressed TCRB transcripts. Repertoires were generated with immunoSEQ multiplex PCR, while TCRdb's copy carries only in-frame clones and drops some. This table has 45,000 to 65,000 clones, 52% appearing once. The length of the CDR3 is 12 residues. CDR1 and CDR2 (germline): KGHSH, LQKENI. Researchers reported sorting CD4+ naive, central memory, regulatory and stem cell-like memory cells via CD45RO/CCR7/CD25/CD127/CD95/CD27. This receptor was identified in a woman aged 40 to 50 with type 1 diabetes. The J gene is TRBJ2-5, the V gene TRBV18; possibly TRBD1 for D (6 bases). The DNA end favors TRBJ2-7, so the J call may be wrong. The sample comprised Tregs from blood. The CDR3 here is CASSPQQGEQYF. The CDR3 DNA follows: TGTGCCAGCTCACCACAACAGGGCGAGCAGTACTTC.